This TCR beta chain was sequenced during a study of shared clonotypes between healthy human individuals. CD45RO-negative CD8 cells positively selected for CCR7 made up the naive population, which excluded terminally differentiated effector memory CD45RA+ cells. Libraries were prepared by immunoSEQ multiplex PCR; TCRdb keeps only in-frame clonotypes and omits some of them. The sample carries 2 million or so clones, about 95% recorded once. The study's findings and limits: Only blood samples were collected, and tissue repertoires likely differ.

On this clone: The antigen remains unidentified.

Germline assignment: CDR1 SGHVS and CDR2 FNYEAQ. V lost 2 bases and J lost 5, with 10 bases in between. The CDR3 has 13 amino acids. The TCR was taken from a man in his late teens or twenties in good health. The chain carries TRBV7-6 and TRBJ2-7; D is perhaps TRBD1 or TRBD2 (6 bases each). Sequencing used naive CD8+ T cells sorted from blood. CDR3 sequence reads: CASSLPGGDEQYF. The CDR3, as DNA: TGTGCCAGCAGCTTACCCGGGGGCGACGAGCAGTACTTC.